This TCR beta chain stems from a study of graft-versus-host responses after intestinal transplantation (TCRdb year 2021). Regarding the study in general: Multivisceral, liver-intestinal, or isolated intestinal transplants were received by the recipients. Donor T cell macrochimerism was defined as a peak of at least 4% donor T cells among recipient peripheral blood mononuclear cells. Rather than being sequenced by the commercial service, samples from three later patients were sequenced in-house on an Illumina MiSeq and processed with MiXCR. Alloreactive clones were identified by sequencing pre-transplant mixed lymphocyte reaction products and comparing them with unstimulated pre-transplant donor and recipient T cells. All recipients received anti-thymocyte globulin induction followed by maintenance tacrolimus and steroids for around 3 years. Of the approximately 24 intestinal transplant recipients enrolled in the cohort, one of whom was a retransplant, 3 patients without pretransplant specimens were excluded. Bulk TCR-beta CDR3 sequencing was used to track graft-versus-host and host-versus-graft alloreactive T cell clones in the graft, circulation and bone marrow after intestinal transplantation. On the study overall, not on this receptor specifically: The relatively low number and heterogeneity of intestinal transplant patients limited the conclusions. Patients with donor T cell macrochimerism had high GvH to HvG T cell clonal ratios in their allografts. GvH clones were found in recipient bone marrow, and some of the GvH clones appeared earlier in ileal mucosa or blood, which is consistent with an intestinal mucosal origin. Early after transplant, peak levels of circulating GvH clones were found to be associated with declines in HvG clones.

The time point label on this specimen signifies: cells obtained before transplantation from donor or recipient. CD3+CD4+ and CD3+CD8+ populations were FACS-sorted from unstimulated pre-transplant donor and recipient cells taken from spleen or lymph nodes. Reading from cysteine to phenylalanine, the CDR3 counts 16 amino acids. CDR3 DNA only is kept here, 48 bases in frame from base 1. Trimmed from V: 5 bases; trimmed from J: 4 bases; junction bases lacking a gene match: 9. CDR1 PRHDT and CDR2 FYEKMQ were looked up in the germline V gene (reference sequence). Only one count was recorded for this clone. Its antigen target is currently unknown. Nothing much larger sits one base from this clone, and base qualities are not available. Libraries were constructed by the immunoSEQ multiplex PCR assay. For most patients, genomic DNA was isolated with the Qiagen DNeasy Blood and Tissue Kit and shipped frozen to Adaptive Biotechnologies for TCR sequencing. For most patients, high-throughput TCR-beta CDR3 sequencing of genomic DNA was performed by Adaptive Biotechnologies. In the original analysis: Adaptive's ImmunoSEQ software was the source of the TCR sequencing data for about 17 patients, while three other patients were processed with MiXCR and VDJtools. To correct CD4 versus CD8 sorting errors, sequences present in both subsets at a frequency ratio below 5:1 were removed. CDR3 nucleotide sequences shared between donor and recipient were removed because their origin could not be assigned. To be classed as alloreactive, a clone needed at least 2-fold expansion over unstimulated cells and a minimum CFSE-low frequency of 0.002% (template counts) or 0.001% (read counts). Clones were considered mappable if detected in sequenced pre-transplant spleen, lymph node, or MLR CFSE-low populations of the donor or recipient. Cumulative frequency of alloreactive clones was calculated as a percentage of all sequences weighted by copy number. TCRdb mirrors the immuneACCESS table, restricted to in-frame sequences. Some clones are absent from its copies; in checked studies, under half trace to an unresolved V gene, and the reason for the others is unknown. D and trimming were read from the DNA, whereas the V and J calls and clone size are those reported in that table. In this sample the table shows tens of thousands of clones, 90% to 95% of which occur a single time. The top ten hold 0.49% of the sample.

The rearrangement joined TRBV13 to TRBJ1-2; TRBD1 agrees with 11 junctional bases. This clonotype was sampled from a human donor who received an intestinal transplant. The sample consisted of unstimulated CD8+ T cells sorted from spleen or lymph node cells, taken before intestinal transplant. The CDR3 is CASSGERTGGSYGYTF. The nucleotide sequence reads TGTGCCAGCAGCGGGGAAAGGACAGGGGGCTCCTATGGCTACACCTTC.